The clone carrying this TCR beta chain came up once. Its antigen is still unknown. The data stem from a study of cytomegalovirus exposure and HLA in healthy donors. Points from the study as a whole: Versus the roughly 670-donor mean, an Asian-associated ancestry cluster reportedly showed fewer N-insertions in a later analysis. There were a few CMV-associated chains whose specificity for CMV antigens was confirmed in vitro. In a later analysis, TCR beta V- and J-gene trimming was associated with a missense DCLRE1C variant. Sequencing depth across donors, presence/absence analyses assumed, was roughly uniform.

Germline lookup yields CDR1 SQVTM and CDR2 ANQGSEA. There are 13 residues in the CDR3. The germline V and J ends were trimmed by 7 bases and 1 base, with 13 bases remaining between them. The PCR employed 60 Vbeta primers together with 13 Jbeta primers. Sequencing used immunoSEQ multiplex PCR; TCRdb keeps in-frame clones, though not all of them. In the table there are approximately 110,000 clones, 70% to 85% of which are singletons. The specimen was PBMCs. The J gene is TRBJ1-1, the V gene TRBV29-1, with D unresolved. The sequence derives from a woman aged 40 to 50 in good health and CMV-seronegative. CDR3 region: CSGGEAENTEAFF. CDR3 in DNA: TGCAGCGGTGGGGAGGCGGAGAACACTGAAGCTTTCTTT.